The rows below give T cell receptor beta chains drawn from one sample of a study of naive and memory T cell subsets. In TCRdb, the UMI-ligation and nested PCR reads were re-called with MiXCR into one record per CDR3 protein. Altogether 95,000 to 150,000 distinct CDR3 sequences are present, 35% to 45% being singletons, with the ten largest covering less than 1%. Sample: central memory CD4+ T cells from blood. The source of these receptors is a human donor in good health. The CDR3 runs from the conserved cysteine through the conserved F or W. The D gene is left open where the match is weak. Expanded clones are given a class, and other clones once, few, many or no size at all.

clone size: NA
J gene: TRBJ2-3
D gene: NA
V gene: TRBV13
CDR3 DNA: TGTGCCAGCAGCCTATGGCGGGGTTCCACAGATACGCAGTATTTT
CDR3 protein: CASSLWRGSTDTQYF

clone size: once
J gene: TRBJ1-2
D gene: NA
V gene: TRBV7-2
CDR3 DNA: TGTGCCAGCAGCCCCAGGGGCGCCGCTGTGGGCTACACCTTC
CDR3 protein: CASSPRGAAVGYTF

clone size: NA
J gene: TRBJ1-1
D gene: NA
V gene: TRBV6-1
CDR3 DNA: TGTGCCAGCAGTCCCTCAGCAACCCTGAACACTGAAGCTTTCTTT
CDR3 protein: CASSPSATLNTEAFF

clone size: NA
J gene: TRBJ2-1
D gene: NA
V gene: TRBV28
CDR3 DNA: TGTGCCAGCAGTGGCTCCCCTCGGAAAGAGCAGTTCTTC
CDR3 protein: CASSGSPRKEQFF

clone size: NA
J gene: TRBJ2-7
D gene: NA
V gene: TRBV12-5
CDR3 DNA: TGTGCTAGTGGTTTGGTAGACGGGGACGAGCAGTACTTC
CDR3 protein: CASGLVDGDEQYF

clone size: few
J gene: TRBJ2-5
D gene: NA
V gene: TRBV29-1
CDR3 DNA: TGCAGCGGCGGGACAGTAGAGACCCAGTACTTC
CDR3 protein: CSGGTVETQYF

clone size: NA
J gene: TRBJ2-1
D gene: TRBD2
V gene: TRBV2
CDR3 DNA: TGTGCCAGCGCGGGGACTAGAGGCCACAATGAGCAGTTCTTC
CDR3 protein: CASAGTRGHNEQFF

clone size: many
J gene: TRBJ2-3
D gene: NA
V gene: TRBV11-2
CDR3 DNA: TGTGCCAGCAGCATTCTTACGCAGTATTTT
CDR3 protein: CASSILTQYF

clone size: few
J gene: TRBJ2-1
D gene: NA
V gene: TRBV10-3
CDR3 DNA: TGTGCCATCAGTGATTCTAGCGCGAGCTCCTACAATGAGCAGTTCTTC
CDR3 protein: CAISDSSASSYNEQFF

clone size: few
J gene: TRBJ2-1
D gene: NA
V gene: TRBV6-1
CDR3 DNA: TGTGCCAGCAGGGAAATGGCCGGGGTCCACAATGAGCAGTTCTTC
CDR3 protein: CASREMAGVHNEQFF

clone size: NA
J gene: TRBJ2-3
D gene: TRBD1
V gene: TRBV20-1
CDR3 DNA: TGCAGTGCTATAGGGGTACCGGGACAGCACACAGATACGCAGTATTTT
CDR3 protein: CSAIGVPGQHTDTQYF

clone size: NA
J gene: TRBJ2-1
D gene: TRBD2
V gene: TRBV18
CDR3 DNA: TGTGCCAGCTCACCCCCTAGCGGGAGTCGAAATGAGCAGTTCTTC
CDR3 protein: CASSPPSGSRNEQFF

clone size: NA
J gene: TRBJ1-3
D gene: NA
V gene: TRBV29-1
CDR3 DNA: TGCAGCGTTGTCGAACAGGGTGTACTCTCTGGAAACACCATATATTTT
CDR3 protein: CSVVEQGVLSGNTIYF

clone size: few
J gene: TRBJ2-3
D gene: NA
V gene: TRBV18
CDR3 DNA: TGTGCCAGCTCACCTGGAGGGGGTGCAGATACGCAGTATTTT
CDR3 protein: CASSPGGGADTQYF

clone size: many
J gene: TRBJ2-2
D gene: NA
V gene: TRBV5-1
CDR3 DNA: TGCGCCAGCAGCTCCCGGGGGGCTAACACCGGGGAGCTGTTTTTT
CDR3 protein: CASSSRGANTGELFF

clone size: many
J gene: TRBJ2-5
D gene: NA
V gene: TRBV18
CDR3 DNA: TGTGCCAGCTCACCAGGGTCAGAGACCCAGTACTTC
CDR3 protein: CASSPGSETQYF

clone size: few
J gene: TRBJ2-2
D gene: NA
V gene: TRBV7-2
CDR3 DNA: TGTGCCAGCAGCTTACTCCGATACGGGGAGCTGTTTTTT
CDR3 protein: CASSLLRYGELFF

clone size: few
J gene: TRBJ2-6
D gene: TRBD1
V gene: TRBV13
CDR3 DNA: TGTGCCAGCAGCTTCTGGACAGGGGGAAGATTCTCTGGGGCCAACGTCCTGACTTTC
CDR3 protein: CASSFWTGGRFSGANVLTF

clone size: NA
J gene: TRBJ2-3
D gene: TRBD2
V gene: TRBV5-1
CDR3 DNA: TGCGCCACAAAAAGGACTAGCGGTGGCACAGATACGCAGTATTTT
CDR3 protein: CATKRTSGGTDTQYF

clone size: NA
J gene: TRBJ2-7
D gene: NA
V gene: TRBV6-5
CDR3 DNA: TGTGCCAGCAACCCCGGGGGCAGGGGGACCACCTACGAGCAGTACTTC
CDR3 protein: CASNPGGRGTTYEQYF

clone size: NA
J gene: TRBJ1-5
D gene: TRBD1
V gene: TRBV6-1
CDR3 DNA: TGTGCCAGCAGTGGTTCAGGGGGACGAAATCAGCCCCAGCATTTT
CDR3 protein: CASSGSGGRNQPQHF

clone size: few
J gene: TRBJ2-3
D gene: NA
V gene: TRBV2
CDR3 DNA: TGTGCCAGCAGCTGGGACGGAGGCAGGGATACGCAGTATTTT
CDR3 protein: CASSWDGGRDTQYF

clone size: NA
J gene: TRBJ2-3
D gene: TRBD1
V gene: TRBV20-1
CDR3 DNA: TGCAGTGCTGGCACAGGGGCAGATACGCAGTATTTT
CDR3 protein: CSAGTGADTQYF

clone size: few
J gene: TRBJ2-5
D gene: NA
V gene: TRBV18
CDR3 DNA: TGTGCCAGCTCACCACCTTTAGGTCAGAGCCAAGAGACCCAGTACTTC
CDR3 protein: CASSPPLGQSQETQYF

clone size: NA
J gene: TRBJ2-2
D gene: NA
V gene: TRBV20-1
CDR3 DNA: TGCAGTGCGGAAGACGGACTCTACGGGGAGCTGTTTTTT
CDR3 protein: CSAEDGLYGELFF

clone size: NA
J gene: TRBJ2-1
D gene: NA
V gene: TRBV21-1
CDR3 DNA: TGTGCCAGCAGCAAAGAGAGAAAACCCTATTCGGATGAGCAGTTCTTC
CDR3 protein: CASSKERKPYSDEQFF

clone size: once
J gene: TRBJ2-1
D gene: TRBD2
V gene: TRBV7-3
CDR3 DNA: TGTGCCAGCAGCTTAACCAATGGGGGGACTAGGAGTAATGAGCAGTTCTTC
CDR3 protein: CASSLTNGGTRSNEQFF